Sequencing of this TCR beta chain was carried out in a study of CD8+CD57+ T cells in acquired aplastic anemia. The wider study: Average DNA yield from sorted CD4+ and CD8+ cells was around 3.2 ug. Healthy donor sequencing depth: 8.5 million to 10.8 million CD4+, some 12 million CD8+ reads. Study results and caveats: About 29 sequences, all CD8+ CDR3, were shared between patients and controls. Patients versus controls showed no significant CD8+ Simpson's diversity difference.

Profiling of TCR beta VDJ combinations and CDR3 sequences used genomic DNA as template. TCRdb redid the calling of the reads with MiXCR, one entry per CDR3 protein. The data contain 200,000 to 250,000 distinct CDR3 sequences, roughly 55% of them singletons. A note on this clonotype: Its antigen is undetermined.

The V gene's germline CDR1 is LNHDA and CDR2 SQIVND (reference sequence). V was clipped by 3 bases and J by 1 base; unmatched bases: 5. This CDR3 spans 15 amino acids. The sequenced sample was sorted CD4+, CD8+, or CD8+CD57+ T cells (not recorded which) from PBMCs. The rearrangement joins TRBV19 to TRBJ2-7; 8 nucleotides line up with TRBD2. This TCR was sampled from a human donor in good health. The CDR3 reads CASSIGLALSYEQYF. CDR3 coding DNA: TGTGCCAGTAGTATCGGACTAGCCCTTTCCTACGAGCAGTACTTC. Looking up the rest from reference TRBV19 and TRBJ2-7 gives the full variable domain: DGGITQSPKYLFRKEGQNVTLSCEQNLNHDAMYWYRQDPGQGLRLIYYSQIVNDFQKGDIAEGYSVSREKKESFPLTVTSAQKNPTAFYLCASSIGLALSYEQYFGPGTRLTVT.